The 21 T cell receptor beta chains below all came from one sample that was sequenced in a study of cytomegalovirus exposure and HLA in healthy donors. PCR involved 60 Vbeta and 13 Jbeta primers. Generated by immunoSEQ multiplex PCR, the TCRdb table keeps only in-frame clones and is missing some. The data contain fewer than 200,000 clones, about four fifths of them seen just once; the ten biggest clones take up approximately 2.6%. Sample: PBMCs. The receptors derive from a female donor in good health and CMV-seronegative.

This clone has only a few counts. The gene calls are TRBV9 and TRBJ2-2; no definite D call. The germline V gene has CDR1 SGDLS and CDR2 YYNGEE. V was trimmed by 0 bases and J by 1 base, leaving 7 bases between them. The CDR3 has 15 residues. Written as DNA, the CDR3 is TGTGCCAGCAGCGTAGCGGCGGTGAACACCGGGGAGCTGTTTTTT. This encodes CASSVAAVNTGELFF. The variable domain in full, completed from reference TRBV9 and TRBJ2-2, reads DSGVTQTPKHLITATGQRVTLRCSPRSGDLSVYWYQQSLDQGLQFLIQYYNGEERAKGNILERFSAQQFPDLHSELNLSSLELGDSALYFCASSVAAVNTGELFFGEGSRLTVL.

The chain employs TRBV7-3 and TRBJ2-3; TRBD2 matches at 14 bases. Trimming at V came to 2 bases and at J to 0 bases, leaving 4 bases not matched to a gene. The germline gives CDR1 SGHTA, CDR2 FQGTGA. This CDR3 region has 18 residues. Here the CDR3 DNA reads TGTGCCAGCAGCTTAGCCGGACTAGCGGGAGGTAGCACAGATACGCAGTATTTT. Translated, it gives CASSLAGLAGGSTDTQYF.

This clone appeared a few times. The V call is TRBV28, the J call TRBJ2-7; 12 nucleotides line up with TRBD1. Trimming cost V 4 bases and J 4 bases; bases outside gene matches: 14. Looked up from germline, CDR1 is MDHEN and CDR2 is SYDVKM. The CDR3 loop spans 18 amino acids. The CDR3, as DNA: TGTGCCAGCAGTTCCCCCTCGATGGGGGGACAGGGGGCGTACGAGCAGTACTTC. This gives the protein CASSSPSMGGQGAYEQYF.

V usage is TRBV6-5 and J usage is TRBJ1-5; maybe TRBD1 (5 bases). CDR1 and CDR2 (germline): MNHEY, SVGAGI. The ends were cut back, 8 bases at V and 4 bases at J, with 18 bases in the middle. This CDR3 is built from 15 residues. In DNA form, the CDR3 reads TGTGCCAGCGGGTCATTTCCAGGGTCAAATCAGCCCCAGCATTTT. Translating it yields CASGSFPGSNQPQHF.

This clone was seen a few times. The chain links TRBV6-4 to TRBJ2-7, with 9 bases matching TRBD2. The CDR3 length is 15 residues. The V segment lost 6 bases and the J segment 6 bases; nucleotides outside the gene matches: 12. Germline V gene lookup returns CDR1 MRHNA and CDR2 SNTAGT. DNA of the CDR3: TGTGCCAGCAGCCCGGGGGTAGCGGGGGCTGGCGAGCAGTACTTC. Translated: CASSPGVAGAGEQYF.

The rearrangement links TRBV5-5 to TRBJ1-1, with D unresolved. This CDR3 is built from 13 residues. V lost 3 bases and J lost 2, with 8 bases in between. Germline V gives CDR1 SGHKS, CDR2 YYEKEE (reference sequence). DNA for the CDR3: TGTGCCAGCAGCTACGGGATTAACACTGAAGCTTTCTTT. Translation: CASSYGINTEAFF.

The J gene is TRBJ1-1, the V gene TRBV9; D not certain. Between the trimmed V and J ends, which lost 2 bases and 3 bases, there was a span of 11 bases. The CDR3 covers 14 residues. Germline lookup yields CDR1 SGDLS and CDR2 YYNGEE. CDR3 in DNA: TGTGCCAGCAGCGTCGGGTGGAGGGACACTGAAGCTTTCTTT. It is translated as CASSVGWRDTEAFF.

This chain connects TRBV18 to TRBJ2-1; D is possibly TRBD2 (6 bases). The CDR3 is 14 residues long. Trimming pared 0 bases from V and 8 bases from J, leaving 11 bases between. The germline CDR1 and CDR2 sequences are KGHSH and LQKENI. CDR3 amino acids: CASSPPSRGDEQFF. CDR3 coding DNA: TGTGCCAGCTCACCACCCTCGCGGGGAGATGAGCAGTTCTTC.

J is TRBJ1-5 and V is TRBV7-2; 7 bases align to TRBD1. The trim removed 5 bases at V and 0 bases at J, leaving 4 bases unmatched. From germline, CDR1 is SGHTA and CDR2 FQGNSA. The CDR3 covers 15 residues. CDR3 nucleotide sequence: TGTGCCAGCAGCCCGACAGGGTTTAGCAATCAGCCCCAGCATTTT. Protein product: CASSPTGFSNQPQHF. The full variable domain, its missing parts supplied by reference TRBV7-2 and TRBJ1-5, is GAGVSQSPSNKVTEKGKDVELRCDPISGHTALYWYRQSLGQGLEFLIYFQGNSAPDKSGLPSDRFSAERTGGSVSTLTIQRTQQEDSAVYLCASSPTGFSNQPQHFGDGTRLSIL.

In its sample, this clone was seen a few times. One end of the junction fails to match germline, which may point to a read error. The genes are TRBV5-1 and TRBJ2-3; D might be TRBD1 (5 bases). The CDR3 is made up of 15 amino acids. Germline CDR1 is SGHRS and CDR2 is YFSETQ. The CDR3 is CSSSLRGPAADTQYF. The CDR3 DNA reads TGCTCCAGCAGCTTAAGGGGTCCGGCCGCAGATACGCAGTATTTT.

The chain joins TRBV18 to TRBJ2-7; a weak D match, TRBD1 (7 bases). Germline V gene data show CDR1 as KGHSH and CDR2 as LQKENI. Trimming took 3 bases from V and 0 from J, leaving 12 bases between them. There are 15 residues in the CDR3. The CDR3 DNA follows: TGTGCCAGCTCACCGAGCAGGGGGGACTCCTACGAGCAGTACTTC. Translating it yields CASSPSRGDSYEQYF.

The count of this clone is one. This sequence joins TRBV7-8 and TRBJ2-5; tentatively, D is TRBD1 (6 bases). This CDR3 contains 16 residues. Germline V lookup: CDR1 SGHVS, CDR2 FQNEAQ. V was pared by 8 bases and J by 2 bases, with 21 bases between. The DNA of the CDR3 is TGTGCCAGCGTACTTGGGGACATACTACGACAAGAGACCCAGTACTTC. The encoded protein is CASVLGDILRQETQYF.

The chain is built from TRBV7-9 and TRBJ2-7; 8 bases line up with TRBD2. This CDR3 has 17 amino acids. Germline CDR1 and CDR2: SEHNR and FQNEAQ (reference sequence). Trimming took 0 bases from V and 1 from J; bases not matched to a gene: 8. The CDR3 DNA is TGTGCCAGCAGCTTAGCCTCGACTAGCGATATATCCTACGAGCAGTACTTC. It specifies CASSLASTSDISYEQYF.

Points on this clone: Other nucleotide sequences in the sample specify the same CDR3. The DNA for the CDR3 is TGTGCCAGCAGCCGGGACTCTCAAGAGACCCAGTACTTC. It encodes CASSRDSQETQYF. The chain links TRBV7-2 to TRBJ2-5; a possible D gene is TRBD2 (6 bases). CDR1 and CDR2 (germline): SGHTA, FQGNSA. CDR3 length: 13 amino acids. The V and J ends lost 5 bases and 2 bases respectively, with 9 bases between them.

The chain combines TRBV15 with TRBJ1-1; TRBD1 matches at 7 bases. V lost 0 bases and J lost 4; bases outside the gene matches: 8. This CDR3 has 16 amino acids. Germline V gives CDR1 LNHNV, CDR2 YYDKDF (reference sequence). The CDR3: CATSRDLISGGTEAFF. CDR3 coding DNA: TGTGCCACCAGCAGAGATCTAATCTCAGGGGGCACTGAAGCTTTCTTT.

This chain uses TRBV7-9 with TRBJ1-4; D is possibly TRBD1 (5 bases). CDR3 length equals 18 residues. Germline CDR1 and CDR2: SEHNR and FQNEAQ (reference sequence). The ends were cut back, 2 bases at V and 3 bases at J, with 19 bases in the middle. The CDR3 loop reads CASSLRRPGERSNEKLFF. The CDR3 DNA reads TGTGCCAGCAGCTTACGGCGTCCGGGGGAACGGTCTAATGAAAAACTGTTTTTT. Based on the CDR3 plus reference TRBV7-9 and TRBJ1-4, the full variable domain is DTGVSQNPRHKITKRGQNVTFRCDPISEHNRLYWYRQTLGQGPEFLTYFQNEAQLEKSRLLSDRFSAERPKGSFSTLEIQRTEQGDSAMYLCASSLRRPGERSNEKLFFGSGTQLSVL.

The CDR3 sequence is CASSQDLGSGRNTQYF. The CDR3 nucleotides are TGTGCCAGCAGCCAAGATTTGGGTAGCGGGAGAAATACGCAGTATTTT. The V and J genes are TRBV14 and TRBJ2-3; 9 nucleotides match TRBD2. The V gene's germline CDR1 is SGHDN and CDR2 FVKESK. With 0 bases clipped from V and 7 bases from J, the junction kept 8 bases outside the gene matches. The CDR3 consists of 16 residues.

The CDR3 region has the DNA TGCGCCAGCAGCTTGGGGGGACAGGGTTTCACCGGGGAGCTGTTTTTT. Translated: CASSLGGQGFTGELFF. This rearrangement joins TRBV5-1 to TRBJ2-2; 9 bases map to TRBD1. The V and J ends lost 0 bases and 4 bases, in that order; junction bases with no gene match: 4. Germline-derived CDR1 and CDR2 are SGHRS and YFSETQ. CDR3 length equals 16 residues.

V usage is TRBV5-1 and J usage is TRBJ2-7, with unresolved D. CDR3 length: 14 residues. The germline CDR1 and CDR2 sequences are SGHRS and YFSETQ. V gave up 2 bases and J gave up 2 bases, with 11 bases separating them. CDR3 DNA sequence: TGCGCCAGCAGCTTACAGACATCGGCCTACGAGCAGTACTTC. The encoded protein is CASSLQTSAYEQYF.

There are a few counts of this clone. The rearrangement joins TRBV27 to TRBJ2-7; 7 bases are a match to TRBD2. Germline loops: CDR1 MNHEY, CDR2 SMNVEV (reference sequence). V dropped 8 bases and J dropped 6; count of bases not matched to a gene: 19. The CDR3 covers 16 residues. The chain's CDR3 is CASSPSMGEGRGEQYF. The DNA of the CDR3 is TGTGCCAGCTCCCCTTCTATGGGGGAGGGCCGGGGCGAGCAGTACTTC.

The sample holds one count of this clone. The chain couples TRBV30 to TRBJ2-1; D perhaps matches TRBD2 (5 bases). The CDR3 has 14 amino acids. V lost 4 bases to trimming and J lost 2 bases, with 12 bases between them. Germline values: CDR1 GTSNPN, CDR2 SVGIG (reference sequence). The CDR3 loop is CAWTSNGAYNEQFF. CDR3 in DNA: TGTGCCTGGACTAGTAACGGGGCCTACAATGAGCAGTTCTTC.